The 12 T cell receptor beta chains below all came from one sample that was sequenced in a study of PD-1 blockade in mismatch repair-deficient tumors. Here immunoSEQ multiplex PCR was the method, and the copy in TCRdb shows in-frame clones only, minus some. The table lists roughly 38,000 clones, around 80% of them singletons, with about 1% in the top ten. The sequences come from PBMCs, collected approximately 41 weeks after starting pembrolizumab. These receptors all stem from an adult with mismatch repair-deficient cancer.

The chain is built from TRBV7-9 and TRBJ2-1, with D maybe TRBD2 (6 bases). Between the trimmed V and J ends, which lost 5 bases and 3 bases, there was a span of 11 bases. This CDR3 is built from 14 residues. Germline values: CDR1 SEHNR, CDR2 FQNEAQ (reference sequence). The CDR3 DNA reads TGTGCCAGCAGCGCCGGGGGTTTCTACAATGAGCAGTTCTTC. The encoded protein is CASSAGGFYNEQFF.

CDR3 amino acids: CASRPGLAGETQYF. The CDR3 nucleotides are TGTGCCAGCAGGCCGGGACTAGCGGGTGAGACCCAGTACTTC. The chain combines TRBV2 with TRBJ2-5, with 12 bases that match TRBD2. CDR3 length: 14 amino acids. V shed 6 bases and J 5 bases; nucleotides not matched to a gene: 4. Germline V gives CDR1 SNHLY, CDR2 FYNNEI.

J is TRBJ1-5 and V is TRBV28, with D unclear. The V and J ends lost 3 bases and 2 bases respectively, with 11 bases between them. The CDR3 extends over 15 amino acids. Germline V gives CDR1 MDHEN, CDR2 SYDVKM. The CDR3 spells CASSLGGRGNQPQHF. The CDR3, as DNA: TGTGCCAGCAGTTTGGGAGGGAGGGGCAATCAGCCCCAGCATTTT.

This chain joins TRBV14 and TRBJ1-2, with TRBD1 matching over 10 bases. This CDR3 comprises 17 residues. The germline CDR1 and CDR2 sequences are SGHDN and FVKESK. The V segment lost 4 bases and the J segment 5 bases; nucleotides outside the gene matches: 13. The CDR3 DNA reads TGTGCCAGCAGCCTACGTCCCGGGACAGGGGCTGGGTATGGCTACACCTTC. This sequence encodes CASSLRPGTGAGYGYTF.

This sequence joins TRBV5-1 and TRBJ2-5; D uncertain. The V end lost 1 base, the J end lost 5 bases, and 9 bases lay between the germline ends. The CDR3 extends over 13 amino acids. Germline V lookup: CDR1 SGHRS, CDR2 YFSETQ. The CDR3, as DNA: TGCGCCAGCAGCTTGATTGGGCAGGAGACCCAGTACTTC. It codes for CASSLIGQETQYF.

The V gene is TRBV19, the J gene TRBJ2-1; 8 bases are shared with TRBD1. Germline CDR1 LNHDA, CDR2 SQIVND (reference sequence). With V trimmed by 3 bases and J by 4 bases, 5 bases remained unmatched. The CDR3 has 15 amino acids. The CDR3 protein is CASSMSQGAYNEQFF. The CDR3 coding sequence is TGTGCCAGTAGTATGAGCCAGGGGGCTTACAATGAGCAGTTCTTC.

The rearrangement uses TRBV27 and TRBJ2-7; tentative D call: TRBD2 (5 bases). The CDR3 totals 13 residues. Trimming left V 0 bases short and J 5 bases short, with 8 bases between. Looked up from germline, CDR1 is MNHEY and CDR2 is SMNVEV (reference sequence). This CDR3 reads CASSLSRVDEQYF. CDR3 DNA: TGTGCCAGCAGTTTATCGAGGGTGGACGAGCAGTACTTC.

The rearrangement uses TRBV5-1 and TRBJ2-2; no definite D call. CDR1 is SGHRS and CDR2 is YFSETQ in the germline V gene. The CDR3 totals 17 residues. V was pared by 2 bases and J by 3 bases, with 17 bases between. The CDR3 sequence is CASSFTFGSGYTGELFF. The CDR3 DNA is TGCGCCAGCAGCTTTACTTTTGGGTCAGGCTACACCGGGGAGCTGTTTTTT.

The chain recombines TRBV6-5 with TRBJ2-7, with TRBD1 as a possible D gene (6 bases). Germline assignment: CDR1 MNHEY and CDR2 SVGAGI. The CDR3 spans 12 residues. V shed 7 bases and J shed 7 bases, with 14 bases lying between them. CDR3 nucleotides: TGTGCCAGCACCGATACAGGGTTGGAGCAGTACTTC. Amino acids: CASTDTGLEQYF.

The V call is TRBV27, the J call TRBJ2-3; 16 positions agree with TRBD2. V trimming: 5 bases; J trimming: 1 base; junction bases outside the gene matches: 9. Germline V lookup: CDR1 MNHEY, CDR2 SMNVEV (reference sequence). CDR3 length equals 19 residues. CDR3 amino acids: CASSLPGLAGGPGTDTQYF. The CDR3 nucleotides read TGTGCCAGCAGTCTCCCGGGACTAGCGGGAGGGCCCGGCACAGATACGCAGTATTTT.

The rearrangement uses TRBV10-1 and TRBJ2-1; TRBD2 matches at 10 bases. The length of the CDR3 is 15 residues. Germline loops: CDR1 WNHNN, CDR2 SYGVQD (reference sequence). Germline trimming cut 0 bases from V and 6 bases from J; bases unmatched to any gene: 2. The CDR3 bases are TGCGCCAGCAGTGAGTCTAGCGGGAGGTTCAATGAGCAGTTCTTC. Its protein is CASSESSGRFNEQFF.

This clone has only a few counts. V usage is TRBV7-2 and J usage is TRBJ2-7, with D perhaps matching TRBD1 (5 bases). There are 14 residues in the CDR3. The germline V gene encodes CDR1 SGHTA and CDR2 FQGNSA. V was cut by 1 base and J by 0 bases, with 7 bases left in between. The CDR3 sequence: CASSLVQDSYEQYF. The DNA of the CDR3 is TGTGCCAGCAGCTTAGTACAGGACTCCTACGAGCAGTACTTC. The whole variable domain, filled in from reference TRBV7-2 and TRBJ2-7, reads GAGVSQSPSNKVTEKGKDVELRCDPISGHTALYWYRQSLGQGLEFLIYFQGNSAPDKSGLPSDRFSAERTGGSVSTLTIQRTQQEDSAVYLCASSLVQDSYEQYFGPGTRLTVT.